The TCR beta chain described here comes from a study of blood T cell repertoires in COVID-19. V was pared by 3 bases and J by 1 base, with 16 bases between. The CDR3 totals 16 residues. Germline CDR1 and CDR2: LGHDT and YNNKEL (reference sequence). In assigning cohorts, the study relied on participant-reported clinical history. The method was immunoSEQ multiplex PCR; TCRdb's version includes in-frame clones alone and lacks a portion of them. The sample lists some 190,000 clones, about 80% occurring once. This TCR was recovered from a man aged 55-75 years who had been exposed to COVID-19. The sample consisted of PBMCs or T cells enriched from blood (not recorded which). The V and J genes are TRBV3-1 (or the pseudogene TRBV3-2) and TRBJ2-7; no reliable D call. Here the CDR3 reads CASSHLISQSSYEQYF. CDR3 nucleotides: TGTGCCAGCAGCCACCTAATTAGCCAGTCATCCTACGAGCAGTACTTC.